The 5 T cell receptor beta chains listed next were all sequenced from one sample in a study of OX40 agonist ivuxolimab in advanced cancers. Method: immunoSEQ multiplex PCR; TCRdb's copy keeps in-frame clones and lacks some. The profile shows about 89,000 clones, about 88% of them singletons. Sample: CD4+ or CD8+ T cells sorted from blood, taken in a trial of the OX40 agonist ivuxolimab. The origin of the receptors is an adult with an advanced solid tumor such as melanoma, head and neck, liver or kidney cancer.

The chain links TRBV27 to TRBJ1-6; D not resolved. Germline lookup yields CDR1 MNHEY and CDR2 SMNVEV (reference sequence). Trimming cost V 5 bases and J 1 base, with 24 bases left between them. This CDR3 contains 20 residues. Written as DNA, the CDR3 is TGTGCCAGCAGTACTTTCCCCCCCCAGGTCCTGGGGTCCTATAATTCACCCCTCCACTTT. This gives the protein CASSTFPPQVLGSYNSPLHF.

V is TRBV7-3 and J is TRBJ2-3; D is possibly TRBD2 (5 bases). This CDR3 is 14 amino acids long. Germline-derived CDR1 and CDR2 are SGHTA and FQGTGA. Trimming took 4 bases from V and 6 from J, leaving 14 bases between them. CDR3 amino acids: CASSSRTGPDTQYF. Here the CDR3 DNA reads TGTGCCAGCAGCTCCCGGACTGGACCTGATACGCAGTATTTT.

The chain employs TRBV6-5 and TRBJ1-1; 10 bases map to TRBD1. The germline gives CDR1 MNHEY, CDR2 SVGAGI. V lost 0 bases to trimming and J lost 12 bases; unmatched junction nucleotides: 7. The CDR3 spans 14 residues. CDR3 DNA sequence: TGTGCCAGCAGTTACTCCAAAGACAGGGGGCAGCCTTTCTTT. This sequence encodes CASSYSKDRGQPFF.

For the CDR3, the DNA is TGTGCCAGCAGCTCCACTAGCGGGGGGGCGGGTGAGCAGTTCTTC. Encoded protein: CASSSTSGGAGEQFF. The V call is TRBV11-2, the J call TRBJ2-1, with 13 bases fitting TRBD2. V was clipped by 4 bases and J by 9 bases; unmatched bases: 6. Germline CDR1 SGHAT, CDR2 FQNNGV. The CDR3 is 15 residues long.

This clone was observed a few times. The chain links TRBV7-9 to TRBJ1-2, with D unclear. The CDR3 sequence is 12 residues long. Looked up from germline, CDR1 is SEHNR and CDR2 is FQNEAQ (reference sequence). V gave up 4 bases and J gave up 4 bases, with 7 bases separating them. As DNA, the CDR3 is TGTGCCAGCAGCTCCGACGTCTATGGCTACACCTTC. It codes for CASSSDVYGYTF.